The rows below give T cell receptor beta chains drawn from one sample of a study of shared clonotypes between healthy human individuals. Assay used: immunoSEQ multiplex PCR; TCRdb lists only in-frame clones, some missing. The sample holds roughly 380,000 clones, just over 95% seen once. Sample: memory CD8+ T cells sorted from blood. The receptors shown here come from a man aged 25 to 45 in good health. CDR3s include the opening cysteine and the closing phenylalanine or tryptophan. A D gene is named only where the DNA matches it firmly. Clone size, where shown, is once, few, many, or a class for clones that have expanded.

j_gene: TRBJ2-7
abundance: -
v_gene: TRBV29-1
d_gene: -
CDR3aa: CSVSRGYEQYF
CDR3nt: TGCAGCGTTTCGAGGGGGTACGAGCAGTACTTC

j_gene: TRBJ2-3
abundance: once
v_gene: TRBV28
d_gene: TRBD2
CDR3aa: CASNPRGGPKSTDTQYF
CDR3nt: TGTGCCAGCAACCCCCGGGGAGGGCCCAAAAGCACAGATACGCAGTATTTT

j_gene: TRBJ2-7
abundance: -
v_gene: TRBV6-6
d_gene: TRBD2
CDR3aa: CATRLAGNGEQYF
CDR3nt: TGTGCCACTCGACTAGCGGGAAATGGGGAGCAGTACTTC

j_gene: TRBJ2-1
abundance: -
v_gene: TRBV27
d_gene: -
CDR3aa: CASRDAIGFNEQFF
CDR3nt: TGTGCCAGCAGGGACGCGATTGGGTTCAATGAGCAGTTCTTC

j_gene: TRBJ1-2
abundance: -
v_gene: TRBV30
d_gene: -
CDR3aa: CAWSPTVLLRGYTF
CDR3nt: TGTGCCTGGAGTCCGACCGTCTTACTCCGCGGCTACACCTTC

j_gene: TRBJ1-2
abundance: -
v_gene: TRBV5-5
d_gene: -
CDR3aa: CASSSRGGGYTF
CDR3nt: TGTGCCAGCAGCTCCAGGGGAGGCGGCTACACCTTC

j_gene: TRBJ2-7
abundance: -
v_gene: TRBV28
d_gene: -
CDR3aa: CASARQPGLYEQYF
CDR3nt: TGTGCCAGCGCCCGACAACCCGGTCTCTACGAGCAGTACTTC

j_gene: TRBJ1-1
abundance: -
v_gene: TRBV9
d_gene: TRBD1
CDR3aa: CASSAKQGTEAFF
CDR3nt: TGTGCCAGCAGCGCAAAACAGGGGACTGAAGCTTTCTTT

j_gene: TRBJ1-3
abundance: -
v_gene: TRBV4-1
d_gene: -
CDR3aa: CASSQGPAGNTIYF
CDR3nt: TGCGCCAGCAGCCAAGGACCTGCGGGAAACACCATATATTTT

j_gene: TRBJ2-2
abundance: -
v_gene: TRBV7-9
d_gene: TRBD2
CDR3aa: CASSPLAGGQTGELFF
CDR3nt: TGTGCCAGCAGCCCCCTCGCGGGAGGGCAAACCGGGGAGCTGTTTTTT

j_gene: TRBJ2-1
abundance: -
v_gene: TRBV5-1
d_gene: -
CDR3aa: CASSLGGTGYNEQFF
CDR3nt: TGCGCCAGCAGCTTGGGGGGGACTGGATACAATGAGCAGTTCTTC

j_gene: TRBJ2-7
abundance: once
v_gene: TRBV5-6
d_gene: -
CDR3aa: CASKRVDASYEQYF
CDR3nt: TGTGCCAGCAAGAGGGTGGACGCCTCCTACGAGCAGTACTTC

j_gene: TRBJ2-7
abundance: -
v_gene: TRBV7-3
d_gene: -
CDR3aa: CASSLSPGTYEQYF
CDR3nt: TGTGCCAGCAGCTTATCGCCCGGGACCTACGAGCAGTACTTC

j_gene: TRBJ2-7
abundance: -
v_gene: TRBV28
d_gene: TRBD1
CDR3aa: CASSSVGQGAYEQYF
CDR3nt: TGTGCCAGCAGTTCTGTCGGACAGGGAGCCTACGAGCAGTACTTC

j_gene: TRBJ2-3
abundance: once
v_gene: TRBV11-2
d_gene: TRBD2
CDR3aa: CASSSTSGGSQYF
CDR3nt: TGTGCCAGCAGCTCGACTAGCGGAGGGTCGCAGTATTTT

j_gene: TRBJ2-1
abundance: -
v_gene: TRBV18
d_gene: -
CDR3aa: CASSLDNEQFF
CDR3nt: TGTGCCAGCTCACTAGACAATGAGCAGTTCTTC

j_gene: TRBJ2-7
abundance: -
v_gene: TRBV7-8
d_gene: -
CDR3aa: CASSLGPSLSYEQYF
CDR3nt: TGTGCCAGCAGCTTAGGCCCTAGCCTCTCCTACGAGCAGTACTTC

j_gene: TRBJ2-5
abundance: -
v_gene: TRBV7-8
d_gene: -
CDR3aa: CASRGLETQYF
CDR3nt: TGTGCCAGCAGGGGGCTTGAGACCCAGTACTTC

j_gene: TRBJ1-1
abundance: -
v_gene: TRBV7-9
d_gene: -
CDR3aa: CASEPNTEAFF
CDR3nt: TGTGCCAGCGAACCAAACACTGAAGCTTTCTTT

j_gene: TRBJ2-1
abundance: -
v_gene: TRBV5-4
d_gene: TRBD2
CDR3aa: CASSLMGEGSYNEQFF
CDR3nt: TGTGCCAGCAGCTTAATGGGGGAGGGCTCCTACAATGAGCAGTTCTTC

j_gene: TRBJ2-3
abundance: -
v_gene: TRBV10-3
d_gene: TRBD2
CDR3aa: CAIKRTSGPEDTQYF
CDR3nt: TGTGCCATCAAGAGAACTAGCGGCCCTGAGGATACGCAGTATTTT

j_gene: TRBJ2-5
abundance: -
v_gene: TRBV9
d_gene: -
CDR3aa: CASSGGETQYF
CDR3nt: TGTGCCAGCAGCGGAGGGGAGACCCAGTACTTC

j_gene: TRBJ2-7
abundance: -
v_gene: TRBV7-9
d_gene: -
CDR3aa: CASTVGQILPYEQYF
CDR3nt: TGTGCCAGCACCGTTGGACAGATTCTCCCCTACGAGCAGTACTTC

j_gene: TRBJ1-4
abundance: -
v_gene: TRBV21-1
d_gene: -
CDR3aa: CASSNPDRVRATNEKLFF
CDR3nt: TGTGCCAGCAGCAACCCTGACAGGGTGAGGGCAACTAATGAAAAACTGTTTTTT

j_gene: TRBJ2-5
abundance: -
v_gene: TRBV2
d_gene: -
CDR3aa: CASSEDRSKETQYF
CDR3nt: TGTGCCAGCAGTGAAGACAGGTCAAAAGAGACCCAGTACTTC

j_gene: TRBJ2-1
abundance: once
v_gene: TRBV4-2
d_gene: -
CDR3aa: CASSQERLGHEQFF
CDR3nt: TGTGCCAGCAGCCAGGAAAGACTAGGCCATGAGCAGTTCTTC

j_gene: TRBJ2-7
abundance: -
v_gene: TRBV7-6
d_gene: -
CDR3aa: CASSGIDYEQYF
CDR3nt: TGTGCCAGCAGCGGTATTGACTACGAGCAGTACTTC

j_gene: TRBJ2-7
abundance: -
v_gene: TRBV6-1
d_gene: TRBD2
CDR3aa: CASSEASRAGGSYEQYF
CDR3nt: TGTGCCAGCAGTGAAGCGTCACGAGCGGGAGGGTCCTACGAGCAGTACTTC

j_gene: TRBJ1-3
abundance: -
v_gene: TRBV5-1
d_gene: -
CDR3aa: CASTDAPSSGNTIYF
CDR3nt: TGCGCCAGCACGGACGCCCCCAGCTCTGGAAACACCATATATTTT

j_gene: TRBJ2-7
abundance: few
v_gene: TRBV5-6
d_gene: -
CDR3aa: CASSLGGTYEQYF
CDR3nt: TGTGCCAGCAGCTTGGGGGGGACCTACGAGCAGTACTTC

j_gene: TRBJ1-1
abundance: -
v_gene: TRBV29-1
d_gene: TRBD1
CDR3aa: CSVDGTGGGTEAFF
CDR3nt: TGCAGCGTTGATGGGACAGGGGGGGGCACTGAAGCTTTCTTT

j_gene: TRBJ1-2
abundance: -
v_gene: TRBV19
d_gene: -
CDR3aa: CASSIKGIGGYTF
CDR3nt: TGTGCCAGTAGTATAAAAGGGATCGGCGGCTACACCTTC

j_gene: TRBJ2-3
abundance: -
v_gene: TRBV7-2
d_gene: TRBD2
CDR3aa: CASSRLAGDTQYF
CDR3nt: TGTGCCAGCAGTCGACTAGCGGGTGATACGCAGTATTTT

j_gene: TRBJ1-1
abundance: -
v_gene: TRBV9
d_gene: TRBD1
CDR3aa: CASSGTGGRTEAFF
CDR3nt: TGTGCCAGCAGCGGGACAGGGGGGAGGACTGAAGCTTTCTTT

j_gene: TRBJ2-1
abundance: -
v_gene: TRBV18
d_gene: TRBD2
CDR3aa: CASSGGLADHNEQFF
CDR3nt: TGTGCCAGCTCAGGAGGACTAGCGGACCACAATGAGCAGTTCTTC

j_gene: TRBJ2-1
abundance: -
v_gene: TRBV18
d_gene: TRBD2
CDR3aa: CASSPQSSGTYNEQFF
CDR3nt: TGTGCCAGCTCACCACAGTCTAGCGGGACCTACAATGAGCAGTTCTTC

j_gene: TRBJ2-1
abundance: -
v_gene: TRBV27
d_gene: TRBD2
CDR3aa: CASSPLRTSGKRGYNEQFF
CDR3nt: TGTGCCAGCAGTCCACTGAGGACTAGCGGGAAGAGGGGTTACAATGAGCAGTTCTTC

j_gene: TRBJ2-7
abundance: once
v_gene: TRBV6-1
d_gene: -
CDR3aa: CASSGPQGSYEQYF
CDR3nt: TGTGCCAGCAGTGGGCCACAGGGCTCCTACGAGCAGTACTTC